The 17 T cell receptor beta chains presented below share a single source sample, sequenced in a study of T cell responses to AZD1222 COVID-19 vaccine. Data came from immunoSEQ multiplex PCR; TCRdb stores just in-frame clones and leaves some out. Of around 180,000 clones listed, 94% are singletons. The source was peripheral blood, collected on day 0 of AZD1222 vaccination. Source of these receptors: an adult in good health.

V usage is TRBV6-2 or TRBV6-3 and J usage is TRBJ2-7; 7 bases fit TRBD2. CDR3 size: 13 residues. V lost 6 bases, J lost 6 bases, and 8 bases stayed unmatched. From germline, CDR1 is MNHEY and CDR2 SVGEGT. DNA of the CDR3: TGTGCCAGCAGCCCACTTGGGGAGGGCGAGCAGTACTTC. It codes for CASSPLGEGEQYF.

The chain couples TRBV7-2 to TRBJ1-1; a possible D gene is TRBD1 (6 bases). Germline CDR1 SGHTA, CDR2 FQGNSA. CDR3 length: 17 residues. V was shortened by 3 bases and J by 0 bases, with 17 bases between the two germline ends. CDR3 residues: CASSLGARGHLNTEAFF. In DNA, the CDR3 is TGTGCCAGCAGCTTGGGGGCGCGGGGACACCTGAACACTGAAGCTTTCTTT. Full variable domain (missing parts from reference TRBV7-2 and TRBJ1-1): GAGVSQSPSNKVTEKGKDVELRCDPISGHTALYWYRQSLGQGLEFLIYFQGNSAPDKSGLPSDRFSAERTGGSVSTLTIQRTQQEDSAVYLCASSLGARGHLNTEAFFGQGTRLTVV.

The rearrangement joins TRBV28 to TRBJ1-1, with D perhaps matching TRBD1 (5 bases). Trimming removed 7 bases from V and 7 bases from J, with 22 bases in between. Germline CDR1 and CDR2: MDHEN and SYDVKM. The CDR3 has 15 amino acids. CDR3 amino acids: CASNPPAGRSGEAFF. Here the CDR3 DNA reads TGTGCCAGCAACCCACCCGCAGGGAGATCAGGTGAAGCTTTCTTT.

J is TRBJ1-2 and V is TRBV5-6; D gene unclear. Germline V CDR1 and CDR2: SGHDT, YYEEEE. The length of the CDR3 is 13 residues. Trimming took off 4 bases at V and 8 bases at J, with 15 bases between the two ends. In DNA, the CDR3 is TGTGCCAGCAGCCGGACGGAGTTAGAAGGCTACACCTTC. This sequence encodes CASSRTELEGYTF.

V gene TRBV4-1 combines with J gene TRBJ2-7, with TRBD1 matching over 9 bases. CDR3 length: 17 amino acids. Unmatched junction bases numbered 12, after V lost 4 bases and J lost 2 bases. Germline V lookup: CDR1 MGHRA, CDR2 YSYEKL. The CDR3 DNA reads as TGCGCCAGCAGCCCCCAACCGGGGACAGGGAACCCCTACGAGCAGTACTTC. The encoded protein is CASSPQPGTGNPYEQYF.

The chain couples TRBV5-1 to TRBJ2-3, with D unclear. Germline V CDR1 and CDR2: SGHRS, YFSETQ. V was clipped by 0 bases and J by 2 bases, with 4 bases between them. The CDR3 covers 13 residues. The CDR3 is CASSLVATDTQYF. In nucleotides, the CDR3 is TGCGCCAGCAGCTTGGTCGCCACAGATACGCAGTATTTT.

The rearrangement links TRBV7-9 to TRBJ1-5, with TRBD1 as a possible D gene (5 bases). Germline V gene data show CDR1 as SEHNR and CDR2 as FQNEAQ (reference sequence). V was shortened by 4 bases and J by 7 bases, with 17 bases between the two germline ends. This CDR3 has 15 amino acids. The CDR3 DNA is TGTGCCAGCAGCTCAGCGGTGGACAAAGGGCAGCCCCAGCATTTT. The encoded protein is CASSSAVDKGQPQHF.

The CDR3 nucleotides read TGTGCCAGTTCCGTGACAGTCCAAGAGACCCAGTACTTC. It specifies CASSVTVQETQYF. The gene calls are TRBV19 and TRBJ2-5; tentative D call: TRBD1 (5 bases). Trimming left V 8 bases short and J 1 base short, with 11 bases between. Germline lookup yields CDR1 LNHDA and CDR2 SQIVND (reference sequence). The CDR3 runs to 13 residues. Variable domain in full (rest from reference TRBV19 and TRBJ2-5): DGGITQSPKYLFRKEGQNVTLSCEQNLNHDAMYWYRQDPGQGLRLIYYSQIVNDFQKGDIAEGYSVSREKKESFPLTVTSAQKNPTAFYLCASSVTVQETQYFGPGTRLLVL.

This rearrangement joins TRBV13 to TRBJ1-2; D is unresolved. Looked up from germline, CDR1 is PRHDT and CDR2 is FYEKMQ (reference sequence). The CDR3 has 17 residues. Trimming removed 2 bases from V and 0 bases from J, with 16 bases in between. CDR3 DNA sequence: TGTGCCAGCAGCTTACTCGCTCGTTCCCCAGCTAACTATGGCTACACCTTC. Protein sequence: CASSLLARSPANYGYTF.

The V gene is TRBV27, the J gene TRBJ2-2, with TRBD2 matching 7 bases. Germline assignment: CDR1 MNHEY and CDR2 SMNVEV (reference sequence). The CDR3 totals 13 residues. Trimming at V came to 8 bases and at J to 7 bases, leaving 7 bases not matched to a gene. CDR3: CASSAGVSGELFF. The CDR3 DNA follows: TGTGCCAGCTCCGCGGGAGTCAGCGGGGAGCTGTTTTTT.

V gene TRBV28 combines with J gene TRBJ2-1; the match to TRBD2 covers 12 bases. This CDR3 is 15 amino acids long. Germline CDR1 and CDR2: MDHEN and SYDVKM. V gave up 4 bases and J gave up 3 bases; unmatched junction bases: 1. The CDR3 DNA reads TGTGCCAGCAGTTGGACTAGCGGGAACTACAATGAGCAGTTCTTC. Encoded protein: CASSWTSGNYNEQFF. The whole variable domain, remainder taken from reference TRBV28 and TRBJ2-1, is DVKVTQSSRYLVKRTGEKVFLECVQDMDHENMFWYRQDPGLGLRLIYFSYDVKMKEKGDIPEGYSVSREKKERFSLILESASTNQTSMYLCASSWTSGNYNEQFFGPGTRLTVL.

The rearrangement links TRBV10-3 to TRBJ1-1; D is unresolved. The germline V gene has CDR1 ENHRY and CDR2 SYGVKD. The CDR3 is made up of 13 amino acids. V lost 5 bases to trimming and J lost 1 base, with 8 bases between them. CDR3 in DNA: TGTGCCATCAGTCCGATTGGGAACACTGAAGCTTTCTTT. It yields the protein CAISPIGNTEAFF.

The genes are TRBV6-5 and TRBJ2-2, with a possible D match to TRBD1 (6 bases). CDR1 is MNHEY, CDR2 SVGAGI, per germline. The CDR3 has 15 amino acids. V was trimmed by 9 bases and J by 5 bases, leaving 19 bases between them. CDR3 region: CASSVVAGETGELFF. In nucleotides, the CDR3 is TGTGCCAGTTCGGTTGTGGCAGGGGAAACCGGGGAGCTGTTTTTT.

The V gene is TRBV9, the J gene TRBJ2-1; the match to TRBD2 covers 12 bases. CDR3 length: 17 amino acids. In germline, CDR1 is SGDLS, CDR2 YYNGEE. V dropped 7 bases and J dropped 7; count of bases not matched to a gene: 15. The CDR3 region is CASSPTTSSGRANEQFF. The CDR3 DNA sequence: TGTGCCAGCTCACCAACAACCTCTAGCGGGAGGGCGAATGAGCAGTTCTTC.

The V call is TRBV12-5, the J call TRBJ1-6, with 7 nucleotides matching TRBD1. J gave up 9 bases and V 6 bases, and 29 bases lay outside the gene matches. Germline V gene sequence: CDR1 LGHNT, CDR2 FRNRAP. The CDR3 covers 21 residues. CDR3 in DNA: TGTGCTAGTGGATCCAAAATGTTGGGACAGAAGGTCGCCCACGATGGTTCACCCCTCCACTTT. Translating gives CASGSKMLGQKVAHDGSPLHF.

This clone was recorded once. The chain joins TRBV6-1 to TRBJ2-1; 8 bases map to TRBD1. The V segment lost 3 bases and the J segment 5 bases; nucleotides outside the gene matches: 3. The V gene's germline CDR1 is MNHNS and CDR2 SASEGT. The CDR3 runs 14 residues. The CDR3 nucleotides read TGTGCCAGCAGTGACAGGGGGCTAAACAATGAGCAGTTCTTC. Translated, it gives CASSDRGLNNEQFF.

The genes are TRBV6-2 or TRBV6-3 and TRBJ2-7, with TRBD1 identical over 7 bases. Germline trimming cut 9 bases from V and 3 bases from J; bases unmatched to any gene: 17. This CDR3 region has 16 residues. Germline V lookup: CDR1 MNHEY, CDR2 SVGEGT. In DNA, the CDR3 is TGTGCCAGTTGTTACGACAGGGAAAAAGCCCTCTACGAGCAGTACTTC. It is translated as CASCYDREKALYEQYF.